The rows below give T cell receptor beta chains drawn from one sample of a study of cytomegalovirus exposure and HLA in healthy donors. TCRdb's table, derived via immunoSEQ multiplex PCR, lists solely in-frame clones and lacks some. This table holds about 150,000 clones, around 80% found once. What was sequenced was PBMCs. The receptors were gathered from a woman aged 40-49 years in good health and CMV-seronegative. Each CDR3 is given with its conserved first and last residue. The order of the fields is J gene, V gene, D gene, clone size, CDR3 DNA, CDR3 protein. D genes are given only for firm matches. The size entry is marked missing in some rows and otherwise reads once, few, many or a size class.

>TRBJ1-1|TRBV5-1|NA|once
TGCGCCAGCAGCTTGGCCTCCAGGGGACGAGATGAAGCTTTCTTT
CASSLASRGRDEAFF
>TRBJ2-2|TRBV4-1|TRBD2|NA
TGCGCCAGCAGCAGCGGGGGAACGAACACCGGGGAGCTGTTTTTT
CASSSGGTNTGELFF
>TRBJ1-5|TRBV2|NA|NA
TGTGCCAGCAGTGAAATAGACAGATATCAGCCCCAGCATTTT
CASSEIDRYQPQHF
>TRBJ2-3|TRBV5-1|NA|NA
TGCGCCAGCAGCTGGGGGCAGGGCACAGATACGCAGTATTTT
CASSWGQGTDTQYF
>TRBJ1-1|TRBV29-1|NA|NA
TGCAGCGTTGCCCCGTACACTGAAGCTTTCTTT
CSVAPYTEAFF
>TRBJ2-1|TRBV7-7|NA|NA
TGTGCTAGCAGCTTAGACACAGGATCCTACAATGAGCAGTTCTTC
CASSLDTGSYNEQFF
>TRBJ1-4|TRBV5-1|NA|few
TGCGCCAGCAGCGGGGGGGCGCCGACTAATGAAAAACTGTTTTTT
CASSGGAPTNEKLFF
>TRBJ2-3|TRBV5-1|NA|NA
TGCGCCAGCAGCTTGGCCCCGCGAGCAACAGATACGCAGTATTTT
CASSLAPRATDTQYF
>TRBJ2-5|TRBV5-1|TRBD1|NA
TGCGCCAGCAGCCCGACAGGGGCCCAAGAGACCCAGTACTTC
CASSPTGAQETQYF
>TRBJ2-7|TRBV30|NA|NA
TGTGCCGGCAGCAACGGGGGCTACGAGCAGTACTTC
CAGSNGGYEQYF
>TRBJ1-1|TRBV5-6|NA|NA
TGTGCCAGCAGCTTTAGCACTGAAGCTTTCTTT
CASSFSTEAFF
>TRBJ2-2|TRBV6-1|NA|NA
TGTGCCAGTGCCACTGACTTGAACACCGGGGAGCTGTTTTTT
CASATDLNTGELFF
>TRBJ2-2|TRBV19|NA|few
TGTGCCAGTAGCGTCCAAGGGGGTAGCACCGGGGAGCTGTTTTTT
CASSVQGGSTGELFF
>TRBJ1-6|TRBV28|TRBD1|NA
TGTGCCAGCAGTAGCCACAGGGGGCCTAGGTCACCCCTCCACTTT
CASSSHRGPRSPLHF
>TRBJ1-2|TRBV7-2|TRBD1|NA
TGTGCCAGCAGCTTATCTTCCGGGACAGCTAACTATGGCTACACCTTC
CASSLSSGTANYGYTF
>TRBJ1-2|TRBV5-1|NA|once
TGCGCCAGCAGCTCGCGGGGGACTAACTATGGCTACACCTTC
CASSSRGTNYGYTF
>TRBJ2-7|TRBV5-1|TRBD1|few
TGCGCCAGCAGCGCCCAACAGGGGTCAATCGGGGAGCAGTACTTC
CASSAQQGSIGEQYF
>TRBJ1-5|TRBV2|TRBD1|NA
TGTGCAAGTAGGGGACAGGGGCTGCAACCCCAGCATTTT
CASRGQGLQPQHF
>TRBJ2-2|TRBV18|NA|NA
TGTGCCAGCTCACCTCTCGGGGGGCCTGACACCGGGGAGCTGTTTTTT
CASSPLGGPDTGELFF
>TRBJ2-1|TRBV29-1|TRBD2|NA
TGCAGCGTTGAAGTGCTAGCGGGAGGCGTGTCTGAGCAGTTCTTC
CSVEVLAGGVSEQFF
>TRBJ2-5|TRBV29-1|TRBD2|NA
TGCAGCGTTGAGACTAGCGGGGGAGAGACCCAGTACTTC
CSVETSGGETQYF
>TRBJ2-5|TRBV2|TRBD2|NA
TGTGCCAGCACAATTAGGACTAGCGGGGGAGAGACCCAGTACTTC
CASTIRTSGGETQYF
>TRBJ1-4|TRBV9|TRBD1|NA
TGTGCCAGCAGCGTAGGTATAGGGGGCGCATACGGTGAAAAACTGTTTTTT
CASSVGIGGAYGEKLFF
>TRBJ2-1|TRBV2|TRBD2|NA
TGTGCCAGCAGTGATCGGCGGGAGGCGCAGTTCTTC
CASSDRREAQFF
>TRBJ1-1|TRBV7-9|NA|NA
TGTGCCAGCACGCGAGGGGCAGGGGAGAACACTGAAGCTTTCTTT
CASTRGAGENTEAFF
>TRBJ2-7|TRBV27|TRBD1|NA
TGTGCCAGCAGTCCCCCGACAGGGCGCTACGAGCAGTACTTC
CASSPPTGRYEQYF
>TRBJ1-2|TRBV5-1|TRBD1|once
TGCGCCAGCCGCCCGGACAGGGACTATGGCTACACCTTC
CASRPDRDYGYTF
>TRBJ1-4|TRBV6-5|TRBD1|NA
TGTGCCAGCAGTTACTCGACAGGGGGCGGAAAACTGTTTTTT
CASSYSTGGGKLFF
>TRBJ2-3|TRBV7-6|NA|NA
TGTGCCAGCAGCTTCATCCCGGGAGATACGCAGTATTTT
CASSFIPGDTQYF
>TRBJ1-6|TRBV13|TRBD1|NA
TGTGCCAGCAGCTTATGGACAGGAGATAGTTCACCCCTCCACTTT
CASSLWTGDSSPLHF
>TRBJ1-5|TRBV5-1|NA|NA
TGCGCCAGCAGCTTGGAACAGAATCAGCCCCAGCATTTT
CASSLEQNQPQHF
>TRBJ1-4|TRBV5-1|TRBD1|few
TGCGCCAGCAGCCAAGGGACAGGGGTTGGTGAAAAACTGTTTTTT
CASSQGTGVGEKLFF
>TRBJ2-7|TRBV11-2|NA|NA
TGTGCCAGCAGCTCTCAGGGTGGCAACTTTGACGAGCAGTACTTC
CASSSQGGNFDEQYF
>TRBJ1-6|TRBV5-1|NA|NA
TGCGCCAGCAGCGTGGACAGCTCCTATAATTCACCCCTCCACTTT
CASSVDSSYNSPLHF
>TRBJ1-4|TRBV7-2|TRBD1|NA
TGTGCCAGCAGCTTTACAGGGGGTAATGAAAAACTGTTTTTT
CASSFTGGNEKLFF
>TRBJ2-7|TRBV11-3|NA|NA
TGTGCCAGCAGGGACTCCTCCTACGAGCAGTACTTC
CASRDSSYEQYF
>TRBJ2-1|TRBV2|TRBD2|NA
TGTGCCAGCAGCTACTCGGGACTAGCGGGGGTCTACAATGAGCAGTTCTTC
CASSYSGLAGVYNEQFF
>TRBJ2-1|TRBV5-1|TRBD1|NA
TGCGCCAGCAGGACCGGACAGGGCACCTACAATGAGCAGTTCTTC
CASRTGQGTYNEQFF
>TRBJ2-5|TRBV9|NA|NA
TGTGCCAGCAGCGTAGCTCCCGAGGTCCAAGAGACCCAGTACTTC
CASSVAPEVQETQYF